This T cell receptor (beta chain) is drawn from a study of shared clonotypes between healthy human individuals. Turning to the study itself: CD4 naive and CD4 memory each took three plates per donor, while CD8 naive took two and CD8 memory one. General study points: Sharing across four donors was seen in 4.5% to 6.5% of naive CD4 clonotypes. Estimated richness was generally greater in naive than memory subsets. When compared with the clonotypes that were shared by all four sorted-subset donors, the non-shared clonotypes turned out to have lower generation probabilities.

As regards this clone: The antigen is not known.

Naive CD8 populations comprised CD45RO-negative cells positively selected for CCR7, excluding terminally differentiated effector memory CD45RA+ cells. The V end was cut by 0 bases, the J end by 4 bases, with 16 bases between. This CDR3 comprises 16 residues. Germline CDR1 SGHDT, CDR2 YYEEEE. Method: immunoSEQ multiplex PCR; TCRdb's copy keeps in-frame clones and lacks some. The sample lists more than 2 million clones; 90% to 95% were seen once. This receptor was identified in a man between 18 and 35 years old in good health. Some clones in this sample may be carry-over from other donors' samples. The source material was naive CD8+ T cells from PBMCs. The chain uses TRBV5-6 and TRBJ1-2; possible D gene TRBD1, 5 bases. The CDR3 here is CASSLEYLQGLYGYTF. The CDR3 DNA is TGTGCCAGCAGCTTGGAGTACTTGCAGGGACTCTATGGCTACACCTTC.